This T cell receptor beta chain was documented in a study of shared clonotypes between healthy human individuals. Overall study results and limits: Among non-shared clonotypes, generation probabilities were lower than among those shared by all four donors.

Using immunoSEQ multiplex PCR, the repertoire was profiled, and TCRdb retains in-frame clones only, with some absent. The sample includes millions of clones, just over 90% seen only once; the top ten take around 0.4%. Deletions cut 4 bases from V and 1 base from J, with 10 bases between. The CDR3 runs 14 residues. The germline gives CDR1 SGHAT, CDR2 FQNNGV. About this clone: Its target is unknown.

Sequenced sample: naive CD4+ T cells from PBMCs. Subset in this sample: CD45RA+ positively selected. The receptor was derived from a young man in good health. Some clones in this sample may be carry-over from other donors' samples. The chain carries TRBV11-2 and TRBJ1-1; tentatively, D is TRBD1 (6 bases). The CDR3 bases are TGTGCCAGCAGCTGGAGGGGGGGGAACACTGAAGCTTTCTTT. It translates to CASSWRGGNTEAFF.